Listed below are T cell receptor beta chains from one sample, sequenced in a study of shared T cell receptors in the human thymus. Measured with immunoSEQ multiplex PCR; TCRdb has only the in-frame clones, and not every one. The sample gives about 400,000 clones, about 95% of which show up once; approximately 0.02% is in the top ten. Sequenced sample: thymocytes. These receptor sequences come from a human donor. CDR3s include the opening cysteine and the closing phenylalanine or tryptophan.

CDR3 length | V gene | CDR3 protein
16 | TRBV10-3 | CAIHRTLPGLNQPQHF
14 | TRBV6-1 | CASGEFPSYNEQFF
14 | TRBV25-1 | CASSDWTGGDTQYF
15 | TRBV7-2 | CASSLYLHRDYEQYF
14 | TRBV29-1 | CSVANRGHNYGYTF
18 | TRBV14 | CASSQEMLTGTTPYEQYF
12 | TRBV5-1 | CASSSDRGEQYF
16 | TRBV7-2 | CASSHRVAGTKNIQYF
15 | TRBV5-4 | CASSLGQGLTDTQYF
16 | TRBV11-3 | CASSLGFRLEADTQYF
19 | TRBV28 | CASRSPAHFLTGSNQPQHF
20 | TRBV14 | CASSPQPPAGDGELGDTQYF
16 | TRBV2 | CASSESRAPPNNEQFF
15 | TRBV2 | CASGRGGSSYNEQFF
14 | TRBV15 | CATSSPRGFYGYTF
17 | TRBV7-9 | CASSLALSSLSTDTQYF
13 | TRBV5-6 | CASSSPDRAGRGF
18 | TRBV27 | CASSSTGLAGELEYEQYF
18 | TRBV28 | CASSSLSGRALLSYEQYF
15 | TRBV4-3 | CASSQDLPRIYEQYF
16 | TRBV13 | CASSLKIRSGANVLTF
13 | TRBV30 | CAWKVGWNTEAFF